These T cell receptor beta chains were read from a single sample in a study of cytomegalovirus exposure and HLA in healthy donors. Here immunoSEQ multiplex PCR was the method, and the copy in TCRdb shows in-frame clones only, minus some. This repertoire shows more than 150,000 clones, around nine tenths found once; its top ten account for under 3%. Sequencing used PBMCs. These receptors were collected from a man between 18 and 35 years old in good health and CMV-seronegative. CDR3s include the opening cysteine and the closing phenylalanine or tryptophan. Each record gives: J gene, V gene, clone size, D gene, CDR3 DNA, CDR3 protein. D genes are given only for firm matches. Clone size, where shown, is once, few, many, or a class for clones that have expanded.

TRBJ1-1	TRBV6-5	-	-	TGTGCCAGCAGTTACACTTTTAATTCGAGGAACACTGAAGCTTTCTTT	CASSYTFNSRNTEAFF
TRBJ1-2	TRBV7-2	once	-	TGTGCCAGCAGCTTATGGCGGGGGGACGGCTACACCTTC	CASSLWRGDGYTF
TRBJ2-6	TRBV18	-	-	TGTGCCAGCTCACCCATACGACAGGACGGCGCCTCTGGGGCCAACGTCCTGACTTTC	CASSPIRQDGASGANVLTF
TRBJ2-2	TRBV10-1	-	-	TGCGCCAAGATGAGCCGCACCGGGGAGCTGTTTTTT	CAKMSRTGELFF
TRBJ2-1	TRBV29-1	-	-	TGCAGCGTTGTTAGGACAGAGTCCTACAATGAGCAGTTCTTC	CSVVRTESYNEQFF
TRBJ1-3	TRBV7-8	-	-	TGTGCCTCGCTTAGAACCAGGGCCCCCAGCTCTGGAAACACCATATATTTT	CASLRTRAPSSGNTIYF
TRBJ2-3	TRBV27	-	-	TGTGCCAGCAAAGGGGTGGGCACAGATACGCAGTATTTT	CASKGVGTDTQYF
TRBJ1-3	TRBV5-1	-	TRBD1	TGCGCCAGCAGCCCGGACAGGGCTGGAAACACCATATATTTT	CASSPDRAGNTIYF
TRBJ2-1	TRBV4-2	-	TRBD2	TGTGCCAGCAGCCAAGAGGGTCGGACTAGCGGGGGGGGCGGTGAGCAGTTCTTC	CASSQEGRTSGGGGEQFF
TRBJ1-4	TRBV27	-	-	TGTGCCAGCGCGCGCAGGGGCCTCCCAGTTAATGAAAAACTGTTTTTT	CASARRGLPVNEKLFF
TRBJ2-7	TRBV13	-	-	TGTGCCAGCAGCTTAGGCAGCGTAGGAGGGCTCTACGAGCAGTACTTC	CASSLGSVGGLYEQYF
TRBJ1-5	TRBV6-1	-	TRBD1	TGTGCCAGCAGTGTAGTGGGACAGCCGCCCCAGCATTTT	CASSVVGQPPQHF
TRBJ2-1	TRBV27	-	-	TGTGCCAGCGCCGTCTCGAGCACCTACAATGAGCAGTTCTTC	CASAVSSTYNEQFF
TRBJ1-4	TRBV2	-	TRBD1	TGTGCCAGCAGATACTCCAGGGGGCTTGGAGAAAAACTGTTTTTT	CASRYSRGLGEKLFF
TRBJ2-1	TRBV19	-	TRBD1	TGTGCCAGTAGTATTCAGAACAGGGGTGGGAATGAGCAGTTCTTC	CASSIQNRGGNEQFF